One sample yielded the 16 T cell receptor beta chains listed below, sequenced in a study of T cell responses to AZD1222 COVID-19 vaccine (dated by TCRdb to 2020 to 2023). The library was prepared using the immunoSEQ multiplex PCR assay. Sourced from immuneACCESS, this table was stored by TCRdb with only in-frame sequences that have V and J called. A share of the clones is absent; for the studies checked, an unresolved V gene accounts for under half, and the remainder has no known explanation. The sample profile shows about 88,000 clones; roughly nine tenths of them were found once. The top ten clonotypes cover about 3.7% of the sample. The time point label here, explained by the study, means: baseline before first vaccination. The sequences come from peripheral blood, collected on day 0 of AZD1222 vaccination. The receptor set was obtained from an adult in good health.

The chain has TRBV12-3 or TRBV12-4 and TRBJ1-1; no firm D call. The CDR3 is 12 residues long. Trimming pared 6 bases from V and 1 base from J, leaving 6 bases between. CDR3 nucleotides: TGTGCCAGCAGGTGGGGGAACACTGAAGCTTTCTTT. Translating gives CASRWGNTEAFF.

The V gene is TRBV5-1, the J gene TRBJ2-1; TRBD2 aligns across 10 bases. CDR1 is SGHRS, CDR2 YFSETQ, per germline. The CDR3 covers 15 residues. Trimming cost V 1 base and J 4 bases; bases outside gene matches: 2. CDR3 loop: CASSLSGGAYNEQFF. CDR3 nucleotides: TGCGCCAGCAGCTTGAGCGGGGGGGCTTACAATGAGCAGTTCTTC.

The chain employs TRBV6-5 and TRBJ1-1; D remains ambiguous. The CDR3 runs 15 residues. The ends were cut back, 0 bases at V and 1 base at J, with 9 bases in the middle. CDR1 is MNHEY, CDR2 SVGAGI, per germline. The CDR3 region is CASSYSTLTNTEAFF. The CDR3 region has the DNA TGTGCCAGCAGTTACTCGACACTTACGAACACTGAAGCTTTCTTT.

This CDR3 is CASSGSIGSPLHF. CDR3 DNA: TGTGCCAGCAGCGGATCGATCGGGTCACCCCTCCACTTT. V is TRBV5-5 and J is TRBJ1-6; D is ambiguous. Germline V gene lookup returns CDR1 SGHKS and CDR2 YYEKEE (reference sequence). V was shortened by 4 bases and J by 10 bases, with 12 bases between the two germline ends. CDR3 length equals 13 residues.

The V call is TRBV7-9, the J call TRBJ2-7; 10 bases agree with TRBD1. CDR3 length: 15 residues. Germline-derived CDR1 and CDR2 are SEHNR and FQNEAQ (reference sequence). V trimming: 4 bases; J trimming: 5 bases; junction bases outside the gene matches: 8. CDR3 bases: TGTGCCAGCAGCTCCCCCGGGACAGGGGCCCACGAGCAGTACTTC. It is translated as CASSSPGTGAHEQYF.

This clone has a single count. The gene calls are TRBV6-5 and TRBJ2-1, with 11 bases fitting TRBD2. Germline V lookup: CDR1 MNHEY, CDR2 SVGAGI. The CDR3 length is 15 residues. Unmatched junction bases numbered 9, after V lost 4 bases and J lost 10 bases. The CDR3 DNA sequence: TGTGCCAGCAGTTGGACCCATACTAGCGGGGGAGAGCAGTTCTTC. This sequence encodes CASSWTHTSGGEQFF.

J is TRBJ2-7 and V is TRBV13; D remains ambiguous. CDR1 and CDR2 from the germline V gene are PRHDT and FYEKMQ (reference sequence). The CDR3 runs 14 residues. V lost 5 bases, J lost 2 bases, and 13 bases lay in between. The CDR3 reads CASSKSGRAYEQYF. DNA of the CDR3: TGTGCCAGCAGCAAGTCGGGTAGAGCCTACGAGCAGTACTTC.

This clone showed up just a few times. The gene calls are TRBV6-1 and TRBJ2-7, with a weak D call TRBD1 (5 bases). Trimming left V 7 bases short and J 3 bases short, with 10 bases between. Germline assignment: CDR1 MNHNS and CDR2 SASEGT. This CDR3 has 12 amino acids. The CDR3 here is CASTRGGYEQYF. CDR3 nucleotides: TGTGCCAGCACAAGGGGCGGCTACGAGCAGTACTTC.

The chain recombines TRBV7-8 with TRBJ1-5; maybe TRBD1 (5 bases). Trimming took 5 bases from V and 2 from J, leaving 16 bases between them. There are 16 residues in the CDR3. The germline V gene encodes CDR1 SGHVS and CDR2 FQNEAQ. This CDR3 is CASSPGAGIRNQPQHF. Here the CDR3 DNA reads TGTGCCAGCAGCCCCGGGGCAGGGATTCGCAATCAGCCCCAGCATTTT.

The chain links TRBV5-1 to TRBJ2-3; 7 positions match TRBD1. The CDR3 totals 15 residues. Germline CDR1 SGHRS, CDR2 YFSETQ. V was clipped by 0 bases and J by 9 bases; unmatched bases: 10. In DNA form, the CDR3 reads TGCGCCAGCAGCTTGGGAGTAGGGGGCGGGCGGACGCAGTATTTT. The encoded protein is CASSLGVGGGRTQYF.

This clone has only one observation. The V and J genes are TRBV19 and TRBJ1-2; D not certain. This CDR3 contains 13 residues. CDR1 and CDR2 (germline): LNHDA, SQIVND (reference sequence). The germline V and J ends were trimmed by 4 bases and 3 bases, with 9 bases remaining between them. The CDR3 protein is CASSNTGDYGYTF. CDR3 coding DNA: TGTGCCAGTAGTAATACGGGCGACTATGGCTACACCTTC.

V usage is TRBV5-4 and J usage is TRBJ1-4; 8 nucleotides align to TRBD1. Germline values: CDR1 SGHNT, CDR2 YYREEE (reference sequence). This CDR3 has 15 residues. V was pared by 0 bases and J by 7 bases, with 5 bases of the junction left unmatched. The CDR3 nucleotides are TGTGCCAGCAGCTTGGTCGGACAGGGCTCTGAAAAACTGTTTTTT. Translating it yields CASSLVGQGSEKLFF.

The V and J genes are TRBV5-1 and TRBJ2-1, with 9 bases that match TRBD1. The CDR3 spans 14 residues. Trimming cost V 5 bases and J 6 bases; bases outside gene matches: 6. CDR1 and CDR2 (germline): SGHRS, YFSETQ. CDR3 DNA sequence: TGCGCCAGCAGTCCGGGACAGGGAACCAATGAGCAGTTCTTC. Amino acids: CASSPGQGTNEQFF.

The V call is TRBV13, the J call TRBJ2-5; a weak D match, TRBD2 (6 bases). Trimming cost V 5 bases and J 5 bases, with 15 bases left between them. The germline gives CDR1 PRHDT, CDR2 FYEKMQ (reference sequence). The CDR3 contains 14 residues. The CDR3 DNA reads TGTGCCAGCAGCCCCCGGGGGTGGGCTGAGACCCAGTACTTC. This encodes CASSPRGWAETQYF.

The chain is built from TRBV25-1 and TRBJ2-7, with D hard to call. Trimming took 3 bases from V and 2 from J, leaving 8 bases between them. CDR1 and CDR2 from the germline V gene are MGHDK and SYGVNS. This CDR3 has 13 amino acids. The CDR3 DNA is TGTGCCAGCAGTGACGCGACACCCTACGAGCAGTACTTC. Translating gives CASSDATPYEQYF.

The chain couples TRBV15 to TRBJ2-1; 8 nucleotides agree with TRBD1. This CDR3 is 15 amino acids long. With V trimmed by 3 bases and J by 8 bases, 9 bases remained unmatched. Per the germline V gene, CDR1 is LNHNV and CDR2 is YYDKDF (reference sequence). CDR3 in amino acids: CATSSGQGGGDEQFF. CDR3 in DNA: TGTGCCACCAGCAGCGGACAGGGTGGAGGCGATGAGCAGTTCTTC.